The clone carrying this T cell receptor beta chain occurred once. Assay used: immunoSEQ multiplex PCR; TCRdb lists only in-frame clones, some missing. The repertoire holds 250,000 to 300,000 clones, with approximately 90% as singletons. This CDR3 spans 13 amino acids. Germline CDR1 and CDR2: LNHDA and SQIVND (reference sequence). V lost 1 base and J 6 bases, leaving 10 bases between the germline ends. This sample is part of a study of blood T cell repertoires in COVID-19. The sample taken for sequencing was PBMCs or T cells enriched from blood (not recorded which). The sequence was obtained from a woman aged 40-49 years with acute COVID-19. The chain is built from TRBV19 and TRBJ2-7; tentative D call: TRBD2 (6 bases). DNA of the CDR3: TGTGCCAGTAGTATAGTGTCGACTAGCGAGCAGTACTTC. Its translation is CASSIVSTSEQYF.